This TCR beta chain was recorded in a study of Ad26.COV2.S vaccination and SARS-CoV-2 variants. CDR1 is SGHNT, CDR2 YYREEE, per germline (reference sequence). The CDR3 contains 16 residues. The ends were cut back, 4 bases at V and 0 bases at J, with 16 bases in the middle. Only in-frame clones appear in the TCRdb table, and some are missing; sequencing was by immunoSEQ multiplex PCR. The table shows around 140,000 clones, with roughly 88% occurring only once. The origin of this receptor is a human donor who had recovered from COVID-19. The input for sequencing was peripheral blood, taken after recovery from COVID-19. The V gene is TRBV5-4, the J gene TRBJ1-1; D not certain. The CDR3 reads CASSPNSGVLNTEAFF. The CDR3 DNA follows: TGTGCCAGCAGCCCAAACTCAGGCGTCCTGAACACTGAAGCTTTCTTT.